The 30 T cell receptor beta chains below were found in one sample sequenced in a study of T cell repertoires in cytomegalovirus infection. TCRdb reprocessed the reads with MiXCR, giving one entry per CDR3 protein. The profile shows about 190,000 distinct CDR3 sequences, roughly 30% of them singletons. Specimen: PBMCs. These receptor sequences come from a human donor in good health (CMV status not recorded). Some clones in this sample may be carry-over from other donors' samples.

The chain carries TRBV11-3 and TRBJ1-4, with a tentative D call TRBD1 (5 bases). The V and J ends lost 5 bases and 8 bases respectively, with 12 bases between them. The CDR3 is 13 residues long. CDR1 SGHNT and CDR2 YENEEA come from the germline V gene. CDR3 region: CASSRGFGEKLFF. As DNA, the CDR3 is TGTGCCAGCAGCCGGGGGTTCGGCGAAAAACTGTTTTTT.

As to this clonotype: This CDR3 fails to terminate in the conserved phenylalanine or tryptophan, so it likely reflects a read error. The CDR3 sequence: CTSRGGIGGDIQYL. CDR3 coding DNA: TGTACCAGCAGAGGGGGGATAGGGGGGGACATTCAGTACTTA. This rearrangement joins TRBV11-2 to TRBJ2-4; TRBD2 might be the D (7 bases). The CDR3 consists of 14 residues. The germline V gene encodes CDR1 SGHAT and CDR2 FQNNGV.

The chain uses TRBV29-1 and TRBJ1-2, with D possibly TRBD1 on 5 matching bases. Germline V gene sequence: CDR1 SQVTM, CDR2 ANQGSEA. V lost 4 bases and J lost 3, with 12 bases in between. The CDR3 spans 13 residues. CDR3 nucleotides: TGCAGCGTTGGGTATCAGGGAGACTATGGCTACACCTTC. It encodes CSVGYQGDYGYTF.

The chain has TRBV29-1 and TRBJ2-7; 7 positions match TRBD1. The CDR3 extends over 14 amino acids. Germline V CDR1 and CDR2: SQVTM, ANQGSEA. The trim removed 5 bases at V and 0 bases at J, leaving 7 bases unmatched. The CDR3 region is CSVRIGQDSYEQYF. The CDR3 bases are TGCAGCGTTCGGATAGGACAGGACTCCTACGAGCAGTACTTC.

This clonotype was detected ten times or more. The chain couples TRBV7-2 to TRBJ1-1; tentative D call: TRBD1 (6 bases). Germline loops: CDR1 SGHTA, CDR2 FQGNSA. This CDR3 spans 14 amino acids. V was trimmed by 5 bases and J by 2 bases, leaving 12 bases between them. CDR3: CASSKNRDNTEAFF. CDR3 DNA sequence: TGTGCCAGCAGCAAGAACAGGGATAACACTGAAGCTTTCTTT. Full variable domain (missing parts from reference TRBV7-2 and TRBJ1-1): GAGVSQSPSNKVTEKGKDVELRCDPISGHTALYWYRQSLGQGLEFLIYFQGNSAPDKSGLPSDRFSAERTGGSVSTLTIQRTQQEDSAVYLCASSKNRDNTEAFFGQGTRLTVV.

This clonotype was detected ten times or more. V and J are TRBV7-2 and TRBJ1-5; D not resolved. The CDR3 is 15 residues long. Germline loops: CDR1 SGHTA, CDR2 FQGNSA. V lost 4 bases and J 0 bases, leaving 10 bases between the germline ends. CDR3 amino acids: CASSSQPHSNQPQHF. The CDR3 DNA is TGTGCCAGCAGCTCCCAACCCCATAGCAATCAGCCCCAGCATTTT. The variable domain in full, completed from reference TRBV7-2 and TRBJ1-5, reads GAGVSQSPSNKVTEKGKDVELRCDPISGHTALYWYRQSLGQGLEFLIYFQGNSAPDKSGLPSDRFSAERTGGSVSTLTIQRTQQEDSAVYLCASSSQPHSNQPQHFGDGTRLSIL.

This clonotype was seen a few times. This chain links TRBV7-3 with TRBJ2-5; TRBD2 matches 7 bases. CDR1 and CDR2 from the germline V gene are SGHTA and FQGTGA. V was clipped by 0 bases and J by 2 bases; unmatched bases: 0. The CDR3 sequence is 14 residues long. CDR3 bases: TGTGCCAGCAGCTTAACAGCGGGGCAAGAGACCCAGTACTTC. Amino acids: CASSLTAGQETQYF.

Ten or more counts support this clonotype. The V gene is TRBV20-1, the J gene TRBJ2-5, with D unclear. CDR3 length equals 13 residues. Trimming took off 0 bases at V and 2 bases at J, with 7 bases between the two ends. Germline CDR1 and CDR2: DFQATT and SNEGSKA (reference sequence). CDR3 coding DNA: TGCAGTGCTAGAGACAACTATCAAGAGACCCAGTACTTC. Its protein product is CSARDNYQETQYF.

The CDR3 spells CASSLMGENTEAFF. The CDR3 DNA follows: TGCGCCAGCAGCTTGATGGGGGAGAACACTGAAGCTTTCTTT. The J gene is TRBJ1-1, the V gene TRBV5-1; D is perhaps TRBD1 (5 bases). Germline-derived CDR1 and CDR2 are SGHRS and YFSETQ. This CDR3 has 14 amino acids. With 1 base removed from V and 1 base from J, the gap between germline ends came to 8 bases.

The chain joins TRBV12-3 or TRBV12-4 to TRBJ2-5, with TRBD2 identical over 10 bases. CDR3 length: 17 amino acids. V lost 1 base and J lost 6; bases outside the gene matches: 11. The CDR3 spells CASSLGRLAGAKKTQYF. The CDR3 DNA reads as TGTGCCAGCAGTTTAGGTCGGCTAGCGGGGGCGAAGAAGACCCAGTACTTC.

The chain employs TRBV7-8 and TRBJ2-7, with 11 bases identical to TRBD2. The CDR3 consists of 18 residues. J lost 0 bases, V lost 4 bases, and 11 bases had no gene match. The germline V gene encodes CDR1 SGHVS and CDR2 FQNEAQ. CDR3 DNA sequence: TGTGCCAGCAGCTCCTCGACTAGCGGGGCCCCGAGCTCCTACGAGCAGTACTTC. Its translation: CASSSSTSGAPSSYEQYF.

This clonotype was seen once. V and J are TRBV7-3 and TRBJ2-5; D gene uncertain. V was cut by 1 base and J by 1 base, with 10 bases left in between. The CDR3 contains 15 residues. From germline, CDR1 is SGHTA and CDR2 FQGTGA. The CDR3 loop reads CASSLMGSPQETQYF. In nucleotides, the CDR3 is TGTGCCAGCAGCTTAATGGGCAGCCCCCAAGAGACCCAGTACTTC.

The V gene is TRBV29-1, the J gene TRBJ2-3; no firm D call. CDR1 and CDR2 from the germline V gene are SQVTM and ANQGSEA. There are 16 residues in the CDR3. The V gene lost 4 bases and the J gene lost 3 bases, with 20 bases spanning the gap. The CDR3 region has the DNA TGCAGCGTTGCCAGCCGGGCCCGAGACGGGACAGATACGCAGTATTTT. Its protein product is CSVASRARDGTDTQYF.

The table lists this clonotype with a count of one. The chain uses TRBV27 and TRBJ2-1, with 8 bases identical to TRBD2. The CDR3 has 17 amino acids. J was trimmed by 7 bases and V by 5 bases; bases with no gene match: 16. Germline values: CDR1 MNHEY, CDR2 SMNVEV (reference sequence). The CDR3 DNA sequence: TGTGCCAGCAGTCTGACGCCCGGGACTAGTAGATGGAATGAGCAGTTCTTC. Amino acid sequence: CASSLTPGTSRWNEQFF.

This clonotype turned up a few times. V is TRBV20-1 and J is TRBJ2-1; TRBD2 agrees at 14 bases. Germline CDR1 and CDR2: DFQATT and SNEGSKA (reference sequence). The CDR3 runs to 20 residues. Losses at the gene ends were 0 bases for V and 0 bases for J; bases not matched to a gene: 10. CDR3 coding DNA: TGCAGTGCTAGAGACCGGGGACTAGCGGGGGCCTTACGCTCCTACAATGAGCAGTTCTTC. This encodes CSARDRGLAGALRSYNEQFF.

This chain links TRBV19 with TRBJ2-6; 7 bases fit TRBD1. Germline CDR1 reads LNHDA; CDR2 reads SQIVND (reference sequence). The V segment lost 3 bases and the J segment 1 base; nucleotides outside the gene matches: 9. The CDR3 totals 18 residues. The CDR3 protein is CASSIVMDRLSGANVLTF. CDR3 nucleotides: TGTGCCAGTAGTATTGTAATGGACAGGCTATCTGGGGCCAACGTCCTGACTTTC.

This clonotype was seen only a few times. This chain links TRBV7-3 with TRBJ1-1, with no clear D. Germline V CDR1 and CDR2: SGHTA, FQGTGA. Trimming removed 5 bases at V and 1 base at J, with 11 bases between. The CDR3 covers 14 residues. In nucleotides, the CDR3 is TGTGCCAGCAGCGCCAACCCAGGGAACACTGAAGCTTTCTTT. Its translation: CASSANPGNTEAFF.

There are a few counts of this clonotype. DNA of the CDR3: TGTGCCAGCTTGAGAGTTGGGACAGGGAATGAAAAACTGTTTTTT. Protein: CASLRVGTGNEKLFF. V gene TRBV5-5 combines with J gene TRBJ1-4; the match to TRBD1 covers 9 bases. From germline, CDR1 is SGHKS and CDR2 YYEKEE (reference sequence). The ends lost 7 bases at V and 5 bases at J; junction bases unmatched: 9. CDR3 length equals 15 residues.

The chain couples TRBV3-1 to TRBJ1-5, with TRBD1 identical over 8 bases. Germline values: CDR1 LGHDT, CDR2 YNNKEL (reference sequence). The junction had 9 bases not matched to a gene; V was cut back by 4 bases and J by 4 bases. CDR3 length: 16 residues. The chain's CDR3 is CASSPTGGAGNQPQHF. Here the CDR3 DNA reads TGTGCCAGCAGCCCTACAGGGGGGGCTGGTAATCAGCCCCAGCATTTT.

This chain uses TRBV6-6 with TRBJ1-2; D not certain. Germline values: CDR1 MNHNY, CDR2 SVGAGI (reference sequence). V lost 0 bases, J lost 8 bases, and 16 bases lay in between. The CDR3 runs to 15 residues. CDR3 nucleotide sequence: TGTGCCAGCAGTTACTCGAGTATAGGAACGGAGGGCTACACCTTC. Protein product: CASSYSSIGTEGYTF.

This clonotype showed up just a few times. The genes are TRBV10-1 and TRBJ2-1, with D perhaps matching TRBD1 (6 bases). The CDR3 contains 13 residues. Germline V gives CDR1 WNHNN, CDR2 SYGVQD (reference sequence). V was shortened by 4 bases and J by 7 bases, with 11 bases between the two germline ends. CDR3 DNA sequence: TGCGCCAGCAGTGTCAGGGGCGGGAATGAGCAGTTCTTC. Translated: CASSVRGGNEQFF.

This clonotype has more than one count but fewer than ten. The J gene is TRBJ1-6, the V gene TRBV6-1; D might be TRBD1 (5 bases). Germline assignment: CDR1 MNHNS and CDR2 SASEGT. Trimming stripped 6 bases from V and 7 bases from J, with 13 bases between. This CDR3 spans 14 amino acids. Here the CDR3 DNA reads TGTGCCAGCAGACCGGGACTGGGAAATTCACCCCTCCACTTT. Protein: CASRPGLGNSPLHF.

This clonotype was seen only a few times. The rearrangement links TRBV12-3 or TRBV12-4 to TRBJ1-3, with D perhaps TRBD1 (5 bases). This CDR3 is 13 amino acids long. V was pared by 3 bases and J by 2 bases, with 5 bases between. This chain's CDR3 is CASSFRAGNTIYF. DNA for the CDR3: TGTGCCAGCAGTTTCAGGGCTGGAAACACCATATATTTT.

V gene TRBV6-1 combines with J gene TRBJ1-1; the match to TRBD1 covers 10 bases. Germline trimming cut 0 bases from V and 4 bases from J; bases unmatched to any gene: 2. CDR1 is MNHNS and CDR2 is SASEGT in the germline V gene. CDR3 length: 15 residues. The CDR3 DNA reads as TGTGCCAGCAGTGAAGCAAGGGACAGGGGCACTGAAGCTTTCTTT. Translated: CASSEARDRGTEAFF.

This clonotype was observed a few times. The chain has TRBV29-1 and TRBJ2-6; 7 bases match TRBD1. This CDR3 spans 15 amino acids. J gave up 0 bases and V 1 base, and 0 bases lay outside the gene matches. Germline V gene lookup returns CDR1 SQVTM and CDR2 ANQGSEA. The DNA of the CDR3 is TGCAGCGTTGAAGGGACAGGCTCTGGGGCCAACGTCCTGACTTTC. Its translation is CSVEGTGSGANVLTF.

With respect to this clonotype: A much larger clone lies a single base off, so this may be a read error. The chain employs TRBV7-2 and TRBJ1-1; no firm D call. The CDR3 is made up of 15 amino acids. The V gene's germline CDR1 is SGHTA and CDR2 FQGNSA. CDR3: CASSTPPGQNTEACF. The CDR3 nucleotides are TGTGCCAGCAGCACTCCGCCCGGGCAGAACACTGAAGCTTGCTTT.

V gene TRBV4-3 combines with J gene TRBJ2-7; no reliable D call. Per the germline V gene, CDR1 is LGHNA and CDR2 is YSLEER. There are 15 residues in the CDR3. Trimming took 2 bases from V and 6 from J, leaving 17 bases between them. CDR3 nucleotide sequence: TGCGCCAGCAGCCAAACTCCGGGCCCCTTAGCCGAGCAGTACTTC. Translation: CASSQTPGPLAEQYF.

This clonotype was seen a few times. J is TRBJ1-6 and V is TRBV7-2, with 7 bases identical to TRBD1. This CDR3 is 17 amino acids long. Germline CDR1 and CDR2: SGHTA and FQGNSA. V gave up 2 bases and J gave up 7 bases; unmatched junction bases: 11. This chain's CDR3 is CASSLRIDRALNSPLHF. DNA of the CDR3: TGTGCCAGCAGCTTAAGAATCGACAGGGCTCTCAATTCACCCCTCCACTTT.

The chain joins TRBV20-1 to TRBJ2-3, with 8 bases fitting TRBD2. Trimming at V came to 6 bases and at J to 10 bases, leaving 18 bases not matched to a gene. Germline V lookup: CDR1 DFQATT, CDR2 SNEGSKA (reference sequence). This CDR3 is built from 15 residues. CDR3 in amino acids: CSAQEGAGDDDPQYF. The CDR3 region has the DNA TGCAGTGCCCAAGAAGGAGCGGGGGACGACGATCCGCAGTATTTT.

Only one count was recorded for this clonotype. The chain is built from TRBV6-6 and TRBJ2-7; the D gene is possibly TRBD1 (6 bases). The CDR3 runs to 15 residues. Germline V CDR1 and CDR2: MNHNY, SVGAGI (reference sequence). V lost 6 bases and J lost 3, with 18 bases in between. CDR3 amino acids: CASSLPGTFNYEQYF. As DNA, the CDR3 is TGTGCCAGCAGCCTGCCCGGGACATTTAACTACGAGCAGTACTTC.